This T cell receptor (beta chain) was obtained from a study of cytomegalovirus exposure and HLA in healthy donors. Looking at the study overall: In a later analysis, the 120 or so validation repertoires were reported to have used the same platform as the 600 to 700 first-cohort repertoires.

Note on this clone: Its specificity is unknown.

Trimming shortened V by 5 bases and J by 11 bases, and 21 bases separated the two germline ends. Germline CDR1 SGHAT, CDR2 FQNNGV. The CDR3 is 14 amino acids. The donors were part of the validation cohort, which consisted of over a hundred subjects and was separate from the first cohort of 666 subjects. Notes on the study in general: According to the study, about 180 TCR beta chains were cytomegalovirus-associated.

Some clones are missing from TCRdb's copy, which holds only in-frame ones; the method was immunoSEQ multiplex PCR. The repertoire holds roughly 220,000 clones, approximately 90% seen once, with around 1% in the top ten. The chain has TRBV11-2 and TRBJ1-1; tentatively, D is TRBD1 (6 bases). The clonotype originates from a woman aged 18-29 years in good health and CMV-seronegative. Material: PBMCs. CDR3 protein: CASSGSSNRDGAFF. The CDR3 DNA sequence: TGTGCCAGCAGCGGGTCCTCGAACAGGGACGGTGCTTTCTTT. Together with reference TRBV11-2 and TRBJ1-1, the CDR3 gives the full variable domain: EAGVAQSPRYKIIEKRQSVAFWCNPISGHATLYWYQQILGQGPKLLIQFQNNGVVDDSQLPKDRFSAERLKGVDSTLKIQPAKLEDSAVYLCASSGSSNRDGAFFGQGTRLTVV.